Described below is a single T cell receptor (beta chain) sequence and its context. Its antigen is still unknown. Trimming took 2 bases from V and 9 from J; bases not matched to a gene: 8. The CDR3 totals 15 residues. CDR1 LGHDT and CDR2 YNNKEL come from the germline V gene (reference sequence). The sample originates from a study of T-cell memory formation after mild COVID-19. In the study overall: TCR clusters mostly belonged to single donors.

TCRdb independently ran MiXCR on the 5' RACE reads; one entry per CDR3 protein. The table has fewer than 650,000 distinct CDR3 sequences, about 18% seen once. Study-wide points: CD4+ contracting clones lay mainly in CM and EM, CD8+ ones in EMRA.

The chain uses TRBV3-1 and TRBJ2-1; TRBD2 agrees at 9 bases. This sequence originates from an adult woman who had mild COVID-19 (a few samples of this study predate the infection). Cell type and time point are not known. The sequenced material came from PBMCs or a T cell subset sorted from them (not recorded which). The CDR3, as DNA: TGTGCCAGCAGCCAACTACCGCGGGGGGGCTTTGAGCAGTTCTTC. Amino acid sequence: CASSQLPRGGFEQFF.